Sequencing of this TCR beta chain was carried out in a study of blood T cells in healthy people across ages. Study-wide results and caveats: Samples with more naive T cells showed higher observed beta diversity.

Sample-barcoded 5' priming and a J-beta primer mix drove a second PCR of roughly 6 to 12 cycles. Each cDNA molecule received a tag from a template-switch adaptor that had 12 random nucleotides. TCRdb reanalysed the 5' RACE reads using MiXCR and keeps one entry per CDR3 protein. The sample records about 1.8 million distinct CDR3 sequences, roughly 52% being singletons. Concerning this clonotype: Its matching antigen is unknown.

In germline, CDR1 is DFQATT, CDR2 SNEGSKA (reference sequence). This CDR3 region has 13 residues. This TCR was recovered from a woman in her thirties or forties in good health. Sequencing was done on a sample of blood. The chain is built from TRBV20-1 and TRBJ2-5; D possibly corresponds to TRBD2 (6 bases). The end of the DNA fits TRBJ2-7 better, so the J call may be wrong. CDR3 in amino acids: CSARVTTRGEQYF. CDR3 nucleotides: TGCAGTGCTAGAGTCACGACTAGAGGCGAGCAGTACTTC.